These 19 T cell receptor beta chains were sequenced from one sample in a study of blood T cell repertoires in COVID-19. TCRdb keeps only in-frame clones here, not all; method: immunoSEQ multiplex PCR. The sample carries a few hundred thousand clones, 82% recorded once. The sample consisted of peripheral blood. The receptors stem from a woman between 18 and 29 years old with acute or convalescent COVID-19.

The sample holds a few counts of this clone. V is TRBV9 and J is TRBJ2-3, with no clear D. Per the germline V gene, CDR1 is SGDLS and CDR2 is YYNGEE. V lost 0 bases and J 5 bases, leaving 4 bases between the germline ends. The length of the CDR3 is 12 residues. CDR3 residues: CASSVGGDTQYF. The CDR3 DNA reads TGTGCCAGCAGCGTAGGCGGAGATACGCAGTATTTT. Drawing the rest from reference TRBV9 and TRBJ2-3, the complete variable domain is DSGVTQTPKHLITATGQRVTLRCSPRSGDLSVYWYQQSLDQGLQFLIQYYNGEERAKGNILERFSAQQFPDLHSELNLSSLELGDSALYFCASSVGGDTQYFGPGTRLTVL.

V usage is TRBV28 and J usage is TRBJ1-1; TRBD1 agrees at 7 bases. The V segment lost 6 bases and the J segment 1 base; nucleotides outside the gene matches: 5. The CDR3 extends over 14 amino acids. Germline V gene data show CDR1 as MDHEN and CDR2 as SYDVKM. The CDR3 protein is CASRTGVGNTEAFF. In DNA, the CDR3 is TGTGCCAGCAGAACAGGGGTTGGGAACACTGAAGCTTTCTTT.

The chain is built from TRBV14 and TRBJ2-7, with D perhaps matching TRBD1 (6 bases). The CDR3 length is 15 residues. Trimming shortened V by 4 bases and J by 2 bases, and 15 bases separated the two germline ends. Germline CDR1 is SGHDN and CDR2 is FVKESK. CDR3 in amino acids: CASSPLGGITYEQYF. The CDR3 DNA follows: TGTGCCAGCAGCCCCCTAGGGGGAATTACCTACGAGCAGTACTTC.

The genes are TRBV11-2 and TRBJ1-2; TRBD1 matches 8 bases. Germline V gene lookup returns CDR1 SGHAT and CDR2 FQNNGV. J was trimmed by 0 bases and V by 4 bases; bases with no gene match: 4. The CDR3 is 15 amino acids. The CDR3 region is CASSSLQGANYGYTF. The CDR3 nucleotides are TGTGCCAGCAGCTCCTTACAGGGGGCTAACTATGGCTACACCTTC.

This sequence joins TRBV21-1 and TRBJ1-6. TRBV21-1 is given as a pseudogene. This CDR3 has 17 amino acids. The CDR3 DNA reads TGTGCCAGCAGCAAAGCACGAGGGAGCTCCTATAATTCACCCCTCCACTTT. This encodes CASSKARGSSYNSPLHF.

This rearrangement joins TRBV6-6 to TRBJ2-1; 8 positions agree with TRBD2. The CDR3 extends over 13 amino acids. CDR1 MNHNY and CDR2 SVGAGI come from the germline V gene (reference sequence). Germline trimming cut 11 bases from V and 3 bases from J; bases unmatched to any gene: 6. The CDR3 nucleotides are TGTGCCGCCGCAGCGGGAGTCTACAATGAGCAGTTCTTC. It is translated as CAAAAGVYNEQFF.

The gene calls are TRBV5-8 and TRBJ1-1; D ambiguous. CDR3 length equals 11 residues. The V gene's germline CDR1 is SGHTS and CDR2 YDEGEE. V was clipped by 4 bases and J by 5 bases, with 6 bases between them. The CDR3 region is CASSPRTEAFF. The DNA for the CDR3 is TGTGCCAGCAGCCCTAGAACTGAAGCTTTCTTT.

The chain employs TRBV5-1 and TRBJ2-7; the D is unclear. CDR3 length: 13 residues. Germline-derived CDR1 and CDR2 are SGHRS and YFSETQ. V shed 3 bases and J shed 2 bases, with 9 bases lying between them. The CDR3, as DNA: TGCGCCAGCAGCTCGACTGTTACCTACGAGCAGTACTTC. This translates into CASSSTVTYEQYF.

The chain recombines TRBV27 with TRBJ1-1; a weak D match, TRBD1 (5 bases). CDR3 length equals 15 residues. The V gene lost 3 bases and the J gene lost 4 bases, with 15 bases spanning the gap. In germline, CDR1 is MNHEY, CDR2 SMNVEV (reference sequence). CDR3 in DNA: TGTGCCAGCAGTTTGAATAAGGGGCGGTTCACTGAAGCTTTCTTT. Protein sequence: CASSLNKGRFTEAFF.

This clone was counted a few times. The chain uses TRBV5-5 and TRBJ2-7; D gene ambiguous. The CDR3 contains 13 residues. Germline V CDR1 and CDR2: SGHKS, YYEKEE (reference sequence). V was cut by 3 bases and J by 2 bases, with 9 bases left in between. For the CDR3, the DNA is TGTGCCAGCAGCTGGCCACCCACCTACGAGCAGTACTTC. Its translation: CASSWPPTYEQYF.

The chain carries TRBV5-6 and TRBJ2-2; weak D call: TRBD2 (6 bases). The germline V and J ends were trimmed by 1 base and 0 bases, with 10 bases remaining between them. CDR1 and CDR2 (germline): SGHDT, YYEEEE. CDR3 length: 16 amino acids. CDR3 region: CASSLLGGSNTGELFF. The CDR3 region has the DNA TGTGCCAGCAGCTTGCTTGGAGGGTCGAACACCGGGGAGCTGTTTTTT.

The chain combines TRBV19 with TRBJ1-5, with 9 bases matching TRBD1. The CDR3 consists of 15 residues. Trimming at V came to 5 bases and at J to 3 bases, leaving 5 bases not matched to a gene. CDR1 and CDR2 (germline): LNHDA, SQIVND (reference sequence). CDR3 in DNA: TGTGCCAGTAGTGACAGGGGGGGTTCCAATCAGCCCCAGCATTTT. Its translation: CASSDRGGSNQPQHF.

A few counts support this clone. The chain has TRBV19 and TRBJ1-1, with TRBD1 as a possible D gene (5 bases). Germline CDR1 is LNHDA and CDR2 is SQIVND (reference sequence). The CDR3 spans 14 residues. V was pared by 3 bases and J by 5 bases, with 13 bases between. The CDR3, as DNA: TGTGCCAGTAGTATCGGCCCGGGGGAAACTGAAGCTTTCTTT. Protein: CASSIGPGETEAFF.

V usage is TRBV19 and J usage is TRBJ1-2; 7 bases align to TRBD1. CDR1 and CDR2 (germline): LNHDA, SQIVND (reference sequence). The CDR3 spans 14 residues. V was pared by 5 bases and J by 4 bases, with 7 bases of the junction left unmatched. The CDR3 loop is CASSEGASVYGYTF. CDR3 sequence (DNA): TGTGCCAGTAGTGAGGGGGCAAGTGTCTATGGCTACACCTTC.

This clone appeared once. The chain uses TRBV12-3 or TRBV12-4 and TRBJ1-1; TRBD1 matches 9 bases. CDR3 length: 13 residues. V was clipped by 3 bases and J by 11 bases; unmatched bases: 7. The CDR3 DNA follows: TGTGCCAGCAGTTTCCAAGCCGGGACAGGGGCTTTCTTT. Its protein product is CASSFQAGTGAFF.

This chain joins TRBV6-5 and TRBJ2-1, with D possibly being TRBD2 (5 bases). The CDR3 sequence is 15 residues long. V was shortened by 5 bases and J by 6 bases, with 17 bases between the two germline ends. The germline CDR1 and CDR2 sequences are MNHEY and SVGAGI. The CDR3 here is CASSTDYQGPNEQFF. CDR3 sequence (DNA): TGTGCCAGCAGTACCGACTATCAAGGGCCCAATGAGCAGTTCTTC.

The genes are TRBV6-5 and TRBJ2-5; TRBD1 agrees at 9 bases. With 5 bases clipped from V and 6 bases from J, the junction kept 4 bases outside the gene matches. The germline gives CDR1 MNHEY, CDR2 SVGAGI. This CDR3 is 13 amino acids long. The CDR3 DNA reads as TGTGCCAGCAGTCGTACAGGGGGCCAGACCCAGTACTTC. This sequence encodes CASSRTGGQTQYF.

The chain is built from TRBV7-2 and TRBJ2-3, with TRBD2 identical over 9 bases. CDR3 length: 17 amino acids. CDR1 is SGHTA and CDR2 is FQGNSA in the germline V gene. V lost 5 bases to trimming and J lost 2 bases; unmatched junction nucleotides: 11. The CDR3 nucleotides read TGTGCCAGCAGCCCACCTAGCGGGACAGACAACACAGATACGCAGTATTTT. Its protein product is CASSPPSGTDNTDTQYF.

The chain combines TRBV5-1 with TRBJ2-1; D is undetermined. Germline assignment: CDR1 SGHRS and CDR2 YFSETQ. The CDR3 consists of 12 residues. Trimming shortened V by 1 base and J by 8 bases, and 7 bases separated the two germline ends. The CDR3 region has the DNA TGCGCCAGCAGCTTGTTCCGGGATGAGCAGTTCTTC. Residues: CASSLFRDEQFF.